These 26 T cell receptor beta chains were all obtained from the same sample, sequenced in a study of T cells in women clearing cervical HPV infection. Libraries were prepared by immunoSEQ multiplex PCR; TCRdb keeps only in-frame clonotypes and omits some of them. This sample's table has fewer than 25,000 clones. The specimen was blood buffy coat. These receptors originate from a woman aged 18 to 75 with a cervical HPV16 infection that either progressed to CIN3+ or cleared (not recorded which).

Regarding this clone: The CDR3 extends 3 residues past the end of the read, so its final part is completed from the germline J gene. The V gene is TRBV5-1, the J gene TRBJ2-2; 10 bases align to TRBD2. Looked up from germline, CDR1 is SGHRS and CDR2 is YFSETQ. The CDR3 runs 15 residues. J lost 4 bases, V lost 0 bases, and 0 bases had no gene match. The chain's CDR3 is CASSLVAGGTGELFF. The part of the CDR3 DNA that was read is TGCGCCAGCAGCTTGGTAGCGGGGGGCACCGGGGAG.

On this clone: The read falls 3 residues short of the CDR3 end, and the missing part is taken from the germline J gene. The chain links TRBV11-1 to TRBJ2-7; 8 bases agree with TRBD1. CDR3 size: 14 residues. Trimming at V came to 5 bases and at J to 4 bases, leaving 7 bases not matched to a gene. Germline-derived CDR1 and CDR2 are SGHAT and FQDESV (reference sequence). Partial CDR3 DNA: TGTGCCAGCAGCCCTGACAGGGGTACTTACGAG. This gives the protein CASSPDRGTYE. Given in full, the CDR3 is CASSPDRGTYEQYF. The full variable domain, in which reference TRBV11-1 and TRBJ2-7 provide the parts outside the CDR3, is EAEVAQSPRYKITEKSQAVAFWCDPISGHATLYWYRQILGQGPELLVQFQDESVVDDSQLPKDRFSAERLKGVDSTLKIQPAELGDSAMYLCASSPDRGTYEQYFGPGTRLTVT.

Concerning this clone: Sequencing ends 3 residues short of the CDR3 end; the germline J gene provides the rest. The chain joins TRBV13 to TRBJ2-7; the D is unclear. Trimming removed 0 bases from V and 5 bases from J, with 8 bases in between. Per germline, CDR1 PRHDT and CDR2 FYEKMQ (reference sequence). The CDR3 is 13 residues long. The CDR3 DNA, read in part, is TGTGCCAGCAGCTTAGGCAGGAGAAACGAG. Protein sequence: CASSLGRRNE. The full CDR3 protein reads CASSLGRRNEQYF.

Concerning this clone: The read ends 3 residues shy of where the CDR3 ends; the end is completed using the germline J gene. Other DNA sequences from this sample encode an identical CDR3 as well. The genes are TRBV10-1 and TRBJ2-5; TRBD2 matches 8 bases. Trimming removed 3 bases from V and 2 bases from J; junction bases left unmatched: 5. CDR1 is WNHNN, CDR2 SYGVQD, per germline (reference sequence). This CDR3 contains 15 residues. Incomplete CDR3 DNA: TGCGCCAGCAGTGAACGGGGGGGCCATCAAGAGACC. Its translation is CASSERGGHQET. The CDR3 reads in full as CASSERGGHQETQYF.

Notes on this clone: Coverage ceases 3 residues before the CDR3 finishes, and the germline J gene fills in the end. The V call is TRBV19, the J call TRBJ1-5; maybe TRBD1 (5 bases). V was trimmed by 4 bases and J by 1 base, leaving 17 bases between them. The CDR3 length is 17 residues. In germline, CDR1 is LNHDA, CDR2 SQIVND (reference sequence). CDR3 DNA, as far as it was read: TGTGCCAGTAGTAAACACGGGGGAGGAAGCAGCAATCAGCCC. Its translation is CASSKHGGGSSNQP. The entire CDR3 protein is CASSKHGGGSSNQPQHF. The whole variable domain, filled in from reference TRBV19 and TRBJ1-5, reads DGGITQSPKYLFRKEGQNVTLSCEQNLNHDAMYWYRQDPGQGLRLIYYSQIVNDFQKGDIAEGYSVSREKKESFPLTVTSAQKNPTAFYLCASSKHGGGSSNQPQHFGDGTRLSIL.

A remark on this clone: The read halts 3 residues ahead of the CDR3 end, with the missing end drawn from the germline J gene. J is TRBJ2-3 and V is TRBV7-9, with D perhaps TRBD1 (5 bases). This CDR3 has 14 residues. CDR1 SEHNR and CDR2 FQNEAQ come from the germline V gene (reference sequence). V lost 5 bases to trimming and J lost 1 base, with 10 bases between them. The CDR3 here is CASSPETGTDTQYF. The covered CDR3 bases are TGTGCCAGCAGCCCTGAGACAGGCACAGATACG.

Worth noting for this clone: The read stops 3 residues short of the end of the CDR3; the missing end is completed from the germline J gene. This chain connects TRBV13 to TRBJ2-5, with TRBD2 identical over 10 bases. V was pared by 6 bases and J by 3 bases, with 7 bases of the junction left unmatched. The CDR3 loop spans 15 amino acids. Per the germline V gene, CDR1 is PRHDT and CDR2 is FYEKMQ (reference sequence). CDR3 region: CASSPLAGAKETQYF. CDR3 DNA (partial): TGTGCCAGCAGTCCCCTAGCGGGGGCCAAAGAGACC. The full variable domain, in which reference TRBV13 and TRBJ2-5 provide the parts outside the CDR3, is AAGVIQSPRHLIKEKRETATLKCYPIPRHDTVYWYQQGPGQDPQFLISFYEKMQSDKGSIPDRFSAQQFSDYHSELNMSSLELGDSALYFCASSPLAGAKETQYFGPGTRLLVL.

Note on this clone: At one end the junction does not follow the germline gene, possibly because of a read error. From the germline J gene comes the end of the CDR3, since the read stops 3 residues before it. The J gene is TRBJ2-5, the V gene TRBV7-7; D uncertain. Germline V gives CDR1 SSHAT, CDR2 FNYEAQ (reference sequence). The CDR3 sequence is 14 residues long. CDR3 sequence: CASSLKGIQETQYF. The sequenced part of the CDR3 DNA is TGTGCTAGCAGCTTAAAAGGCATCCAAGAGACC.

With regard to this clone: The missing CDR3 end, 3 residues past where the read stops, is filled in from the germline J gene. The rearrangement links TRBV7-6 to TRBJ2-7; unclear D gene. The CDR3 has 13 residues. Trimming stripped 5 bases from V and 6 bases from J, with 14 bases between. CDR1 and CDR2 from the germline V gene are SGHVS and FNYEAQ. Incomplete CDR3 DNA: TGTGCCAGCAGCGTCACACCGGGTCCCGAG. It specifies CASSVTPGPE. The whole CDR3 region reads CASSVTPGPEQYF.

CDR3 DNA, as far as it was read: TGTGCCTGGAGGCCGGGACTCTCCCGTGTCTATGGT. Amino acids: CAWRPGLSRVYG. The complete CDR3 sequence is CAWRPGLSRVYGQYF. V gene TRBV30 combines with J gene TRBJ2-4; a weak D match, TRBD2 (6 bases). The read falls 3 residues short of the CDR3 end, and the missing part is taken from the germline J gene. The CDR3 totals 15 residues. The germline V gene has CDR1 GTSNPN and CDR2 SVGIG (reference sequence).

As regards this clone: The read is 3 residues too short to cover the CDR3 end, so that end is filled in from the germline J gene. This chain connects TRBV7-9 to TRBJ2-3; 8 bases line up with TRBD2. From germline, CDR1 is SEHNR and CDR2 FQNEAQ (reference sequence). The J segment lost 3 bases and the V segment lost 3 bases, leaving 5 bases of the junction unmatched. There are 15 residues in the CDR3. The CDR3 bases that were read are TGTGCCAGCAGCTTCTTCGGGGGGGGGACAGATACG. It codes for CASSFFGGGTDT. The full CDR3 protein is CASSFFGGGTDTQYF.

Regarding this clone: The read falls 3 residues short of the CDR3 end, and the missing part is taken from the germline J gene. J is TRBJ2-1 and V is TRBV19; weak D call: TRBD1 (7 bases). Looked up from germline, CDR1 is LNHDA and CDR2 is SQIVND (reference sequence). The CDR3 extends over 14 amino acids. The V gene lost 5 bases and the J gene lost 8 bases, with 16 bases spanning the gap. This CDR3 reads CASSEQGGMDEQFF. The DNA read from the CDR3 is TGTGCCAGTAGTGAGCAGGGGGGTATGGATGAG.

As for this clone: The read ends 3 residues shy of where the CDR3 ends; the end is completed using the germline J gene. The gene calls are TRBV10-3 and TRBJ1-3; D call uncertain. The CDR3 loop spans 16 amino acids. CDR1 and CDR2 (germline): ENHRY, SYGVKD. V was trimmed by 2 bases and J by 1 base, leaving 12 bases between them. Partial CDR3 DNA: TGTGCCATCAGTGAGAGCGGGTCGGGGTCTGGAAACACC. Its translation is CAISESGSGSGNT. The entire CDR3 protein is CAISESGSGSGNTIYF.

As concerns this clone: The CDR3 extends 3 residues past the end of the read, so its final part is completed from the germline J gene. The chain is built from TRBV3-1 (or the pseudogene TRBV3-2) and TRBJ2-1, with 9 bases matching TRBD2. Trimming took 0 bases from V and 9 from J; bases not matched to a gene: 12. Germline lookup yields CDR1 LGHDT and CDR2 YNNKEL (reference sequence). The CDR3 is 17 amino acids. Partial CDR3 DNA: TGTGCCAGCAGCCAAGATTTGGCGGGGGGGCCAATGAGTGAG. This sequence encodes CASSQDLAGGPMSE. The whole CDR3 protein is CASSQDLAGGPMSEQFF.

About this clone: With the read ending 3 residues before the CDR3 end, the germline J gene is used to fill in that end. This chain links TRBV10-3 with TRBJ2-2; D is ambiguous. Germline-derived CDR1 and CDR2 are ENHRY and SYGVKD. The V end lost 1 base, the J end lost 5 bases, and 5 bases lay between the germline ends. The CDR3 contains 13 residues. The DNA read from the CDR3 is TGTGCCATCAGTGAGTTAGTGACCGGGGAG. This codes for CAISELVTGE. The complete CDR3 sequence is CAISELVTGELFF.

With respect to this clone: The read ends 3 residues shy of where the CDR3 ends; the end is completed using the germline J gene. This chain uses TRBV4-1 with TRBJ1-2, with D perhaps matching TRBD1 (5 bases). Deletions cut 4 bases from V and 0 bases from J, with 15 bases between. The CDR3 is 16 residues long. Germline lookup yields CDR1 MGHRA and CDR2 YSYEKL. The CDR3 region is CASSLTGGFSNYGYTF. CDR3 DNA, as far as it was read: TGCGCCAGCAGCCTAACGGGGGGTTTTTCTAACTATGGC.

As regards this clone: The read halts 3 residues ahead of the CDR3 end, with the missing end drawn from the germline J gene. The rearrangement uses TRBV30 and TRBJ1-6, with D maybe TRBD1 (5 bases). The CDR3 length is 13 residues. CDR1 GTSNPN and CDR2 SVGIG come from the germline V gene (reference sequence). Trimming cost V 3 bases and J 7 bases, with 10 bases left between them. The CDR3: CAWRRTQNSPLHF. Incomplete CDR3 DNA: TGTGCCTGGAGACGGACACAGAATTCACCC.

To note about this clone: The read ends 3 residues before the CDR3 terminus; that terminus is restored from the germline J gene. The chain joins TRBV5-4 to TRBJ2-1; 7 bases line up with TRBD2. Looked up from germline, CDR1 is SGHNT and CDR2 is YYREEE (reference sequence). The CDR3 has 16 amino acids. The V and J ends lost 1 base and 1 base, in that order; junction bases with no gene match: 5. CDR3 amino acids: CASSLRREISYNEQFF. CDR3 DNA, as far as it was read: TGTGCCAGCAGCTTGAGGCGGGAGATATCCTACAATGAG.

Worth noting for this clone: The read ends 3 residues shy of where the CDR3 ends; the end is completed using the germline J gene. The chain employs TRBV18 and TRBJ1-2; D gene unclear. This CDR3 region has 12 residues. Per the germline V gene, CDR1 is KGHSH and CDR2 is LQKENI. Partial CDR3 DNA: TGTGCCAGCTCAACGATCACAGATACG. This encodes CASSTITDT. The complete CDR3 reads CASSTITDTYTF.

Details on this clone: The read terminates 3 residues ahead of where the CDR3 ends, so the germline J gene completes it. The chain employs TRBV10-3 and TRBJ1-2; D unresolved. The germline CDR1 and CDR2 sequences are ENHRY and SYGVKD. V was shortened by 6 bases and J by 5 bases, with 10 bases between the two germline ends. The CDR3 runs to 12 residues. CDR3 bases read: TGTGCCATCAGCGAAACAGTATATGGC. It encodes CAISETVYG. The CDR3 in its entirety is CAISETVYGYTF.

The sequenced CDR3 bases are TGTGCCAGCTCACCACCGTCCACGGGGAATGAAAAA. It is translated as CASSPPSTGNEK. In full, the CDR3 reads CASSPPSTGNEKLFF. The chain combines TRBV18 with TRBJ1-4; D call uncertain. Read coverage stops 3 residues before the CDR3 terminus; the germline J gene supplies the remainder. Trimming removed 0 bases at V and 5 bases at J, with 10 bases between. The CDR3 contains 15 residues. The germline gives CDR1 KGHSH, CDR2 LQKENI.

On this clone: Read data end 3 residues before the CDR3 end; the end is taken from the germline J gene. This sequence joins TRBV5-1 and TRBJ2-7, with D possibly matching TRBD1 (5 bases). Germline V CDR1 and CDR2: SGHRS, YFSETQ. Trimming took 4 bases from V and 5 from J, leaving 13 bases between them. The CDR3 is 13 residues long. The CDR3 protein is CASSRELQDEQYF. The part of the CDR3 DNA that was read is TGCGCCAGCAGCAGAGAACTACAGGACGAG.

To note about this clone: The CDR3 goes on 3 residues after the read ends, and that part is filled in from the germline J gene. The V and J genes are TRBV18 and TRBJ1-2; 9 bases match TRBD1. This CDR3 is built from 15 residues. The germline V gene has CDR1 KGHSH and CDR2 LQKENI. CDR3 DNA, as far as it was read: TGTGCCAGCTCACAACAGGGGGCCCTCCCCTACGAC. Its protein product is CASSQQGALPYD. The entire CDR3 protein reads CASSQQGALPYDYTF.

Notes on this clone: Read coverage stops 3 residues before the CDR3 terminus; the germline J gene supplies the remainder. The genes are TRBV5-1 and TRBJ1-2; possible D gene TRBD1, 6 bases. The CDR3 consists of 16 residues. CDR1 and CDR2 from the germline V gene are SGHRS and YFSETQ. V lost 5 bases to trimming and J lost 6 bases, with 23 bases between them. The part of the CDR3 DNA that was read is TGCGCCAGCAGGTCAGGGGTTCGCCAAACCACCGATGGC. Encoded protein: CASRSGVRQTTDG. The whole CDR3 sequence reads CASRSGVRQTTDGYTF.

The CDR3 loop reads CASSEGAGGPQDYTF. Incomplete CDR3 DNA: TGTGCCAGCAGTGAAGGAGCGGGGGGGCCTCAAGAC. The chain combines TRBV6-1 with TRBJ1-2; tentatively, D is TRBD1 (6 bases). The read terminates 3 residues ahead of where the CDR3 ends, so the germline J gene completes it. The CDR3 has 15 amino acids. Germline CDR1 reads MNHNS; CDR2 reads SASEGT.

A remark on this clone: The read terminates 3 residues ahead of where the CDR3 ends, so the germline J gene completes it. The chain joins TRBV30 to TRBJ2-7, with TRBD2 matching over 10 bases. After removal of 4 bases from V and 6 bases from J, the junction contained 15 bases not matched to a gene. CDR1 and CDR2 from the germline V gene are GTSNPN and SVGIG (reference sequence). The CDR3 sequence is 16 residues long. The CDR3 bases that were read are TGTGCCTGGACCCCCCCCACTAGCGGGATATCCCGCGAG. It codes for CAWTPPTSGISRE. The CDR3 in full is CAWTPPTSGISREQYF.